Shown below are 30 T cell receptor beta chains from a single sample sequenced in a study of T cells after yellow fever vaccination. TCRdb passed the 5' RACE reads through MiXCR, listing each CDR3 protein once. The sample holds 150,000 to 200,000 distinct CDR3 sequences, around 8.5% seen once. This sample comprised CD8+ T cells sorted from PBMCs, obtained 45 days after the yellow fever booster vaccination. The receptors originated from a man between 18 and 35 years old who received the YFV17D yellow fever vaccine.

The rearrangement joins TRBV4-3 to TRBJ2-5, with no clear D. The CDR3 consists of 13 residues. Per the germline V gene, CDR1 is LGHNA and CDR2 is YSLEER. V lost 6 bases to trimming and J lost 6 bases, with 14 bases between them. CDR3 protein: CASSEDLGQTQYF. The CDR3 DNA reads TGCGCCAGCAGTGAGGATTTGGGCCAGACCCAGTACTTC.

The chain is built from TRBV27 and TRBJ2-2; D is possibly TRBD1 or TRBD2 (5 bases each). The V end was cut by 5 bases, the J end by 7 bases, with 11 bases between. This CDR3 is 13 amino acids long. Germline V CDR1 and CDR2: MNHEY, SMNVEV (reference sequence). In DNA, the CDR3 is TGTGCCAGCAGTCAGGGAGTAAGCGGGGAGCTGTTTTTT. Translating gives CASSQGVSGELFF.

The rearrangement links TRBV4-2 to TRBJ2-3; 9 bases are shared with TRBD2. The germline gives CDR1 LGHNA, CDR2 YNFKEQ. V dropped 4 bases and J dropped 6; count of bases not matched to a gene: 17. The CDR3 is made up of 18 amino acids. The CDR3 region has the DNA TGTGCCAGCAGCCCCCGGGATAGCGGGGGCCCCTGGGATGATACGCAGTATTTT. Translating it yields CASSPRDSGGPWDDTQYF.

The CDR3, as DNA: TGCGCCAGCAGCTTGACAGGGGCCAGCTCCTACGAGCAGTACTTC. Translated, it gives CASSLTGASSYEQYF. The V and J genes are TRBV5-1 and TRBJ2-7; 7 bases fit TRBD1. This CDR3 contains 15 residues. V lost 1 base, J lost 0 bases, and 4 bases stayed unmatched. CDR1 is SGHRS, CDR2 YFSETQ, per germline.

This clonotype appeared a few times. In nucleotides, the CDR3 is TGTGCCAGCAGCTTTAGGGAAGGCAATCAGCCCCAGCATTTT. Encoded protein: CASSFREGNQPQHF. The rearrangement joins TRBV7-7 to TRBJ1-5; unclear D gene. This CDR3 is 14 amino acids long. CDR1 and CDR2 from the germline V gene are SSHAT and FNYEAQ (reference sequence). V was clipped by 3 bases and J by 2 bases, with 8 bases between them.

The chain employs TRBV12-3 or TRBV12-4 and TRBJ2-5; 12 nucleotides agree with TRBD2. CDR3 length equals 14 residues. The V segment lost 6 bases and the J segment 4 bases; nucleotides outside the gene matches: 3. The CDR3 here is CASRTSGGLETQYF. The DNA of the CDR3 is TGTGCCAGCAGAACTAGCGGGGGGTTAGAGACCCAGTACTTC.

This clonotype was detected a few times. This chain connects TRBV6-5 to TRBJ2-2, with D possibly called TRBD1 or TRBD2 (5 bases each). Trimming cost V 2 bases and J 5 bases, with 15 bases left between them. Germline V CDR1 and CDR2: MNHEY, SVGAGI. The CDR3 spans 16 residues. In DNA form, the CDR3 reads TGTGCCAGCAGTTACGGCGAGGGACGAAGAACCGGGGAGCTGTTTTTT. It translates to CASSYGEGRRTGELFF.

This rearrangement joins TRBV20-1 to TRBJ2-3; D might be TRBD2 (6 bases). Trimming pared 1 base from V and 0 bases from J, leaving 17 bases between. Germline-derived CDR1 and CDR2 are DFQATT and SNEGSKA (reference sequence). This CDR3 spans 17 amino acids. Written as DNA, the CDR3 is TGCAGTGCTAGAGGGAGGTGGCGGGGAATCAGCACAGATACGCAGTATTTT. Its translation: CSARGRWRGISTDTQYF.

At least ten counts were recorded for this clonotype. For the CDR3, the DNA is TGTGCCAGCAGTTCCCCCTCACACCTCTCTAAGGAGCTGTTTTTT. Amino acids: CASSSPSHLSKELFF. The genes are TRBV27 and TRBJ2-2; D uncertain. Looked up from germline, CDR1 is MNHEY and CDR2 is SMNVEV (reference sequence). The CDR3 length is 15 residues. Trimming took off 4 bases at V and 10 bases at J, with 19 bases between the two ends.

This clonotype came up many times. The chain uses TRBV7-9 and TRBJ2-7; 9 bases agree with TRBD1. The J segment lost 2 bases and the V segment lost 5 bases, leaving 7 bases of the junction unmatched. The CDR3 consists of 15 residues. CDR1 is SEHNR, CDR2 FQNEAQ, per germline (reference sequence). The CDR3 region is CASSRSGTGPYEQYF. CDR3 nucleotide sequence: TGTGCCAGCAGCCGATCCGGGACAGGGCCCTACGAGCAGTACTTC.

This clonotype came up a few times. The chain links TRBV5-4 to TRBJ1-3; no clear D gene. CDR1 SGHNT and CDR2 YYREEE come from the germline V gene (reference sequence). This CDR3 has 14 amino acids. V lost 2 bases to trimming and J lost 6 bases, with 12 bases between them. CDR3 residues: CASSFGPGENTIYF. DNA of the CDR3: TGTGCCAGCAGCTTCGGCCCTGGTGAAAACACCATATATTTT.

The chain combines TRBV29-1 with TRBJ2-1; 14 bases agree with TRBD2. Germline loops: CDR1 SQVTM, CDR2 ANQGSEA. The CDR3 spans 16 residues. V was clipped by 1 base and J by 2 bases; unmatched bases: 1. The CDR3 loop reads CSVEGGLAGAYNEQFF. As DNA, the CDR3 is TGCAGCGTTGAAGGGGGACTAGCGGGGGCCTACAATGAGCAGTTCTTC.

J is TRBJ2-3 and V is TRBV7-2; 14 bases line up with TRBD2. V was clipped by 6 bases and J by 2 bases; unmatched bases: 7. In germline, CDR1 is SGHTA, CDR2 FQGNSA. The CDR3 has 17 amino acids. The CDR3 DNA follows: TGTGCCAGCAGTTTGGGACTAGCGGGGGTGTACACAGATACGCAGTATTTT. Residues: CASSLGLAGVYTDTQYF.

The chain is built from TRBV7-6 and TRBJ1-1; D not resolved. CDR1 and CDR2 from the germline V gene are SGHVS and FNYEAQ. The CDR3 is made up of 13 amino acids. V lost 5 bases and J 3 bases, leaving 10 bases between the germline ends. CDR3: CASSPPGDTEAFF. DNA for the CDR3: TGTGCCAGCAGCCCACCGGGTGACACTGAAGCTTTCTTT.

V is TRBV29-1 and J is TRBJ2-1; D unclear. The CDR3 consists of 14 residues. Per germline, CDR1 SQVTM and CDR2 ANQGSEA. V was pared by 7 bases and J by 0 bases, with 13 bases between. The CDR3 loop reads CSGVSGSSYNEQFF. CDR3 sequence (DNA): TGCAGCGGTGTGTCAGGCAGCTCCTACAATGAGCAGTTCTTC.

This clonotype showed up just a few times. The chain uses TRBV7-3 and TRBJ2-1; 7 bases line up with TRBD2. The CDR3 has 13 residues. Germline-derived CDR1 and CDR2 are SGHTA and FQGTGA. After removal of 3 bases from V and 9 bases from J, the junction contained 5 bases not matched to a gene. The CDR3 nucleotides are TGTGCCAGCAGCTTGGGGGGGGGATCTGAGCAGTTCTTC. It translates to CASSLGGGSEQFF. Using reference TRBV7-3 and TRBJ2-1 for the parts outside the CDR3, the full variable domain is GAGVSQTPSNKVTEKGKYVELRCDPISGHTALYWYRQSLGQGPEFLIYFQGTGAADDSGLPNDRFFAVRPEGSVSTLKIQRTERGDSAVYLCASSLGGGSEQFFGPGTRLTVL.

This clonotype appeared a few times. The chain carries TRBV20-1 and TRBJ1-6, with TRBD1 as a possible D gene (6 bases). The CDR3 totals 16 residues. The germline V and J ends were trimmed by 6 bases and 6 bases, with 21 bases remaining between them. Germline CDR1 DFQATT, CDR2 SNEGSKA (reference sequence). The CDR3 sequence: CSAGRVVGQVNSPLHF. The CDR3 DNA follows: TGCAGTGCCGGGCGCGTCGTGGGACAAGTTAATTCACCCCTCCACTTT.

The chain joins TRBV6-6 to TRBJ2-7, with 9 bases aligning to TRBD1. CDR1 and CDR2 from the germline V gene are MNHNY and SVGAGI (reference sequence). The CDR3 covers 17 residues. J gave up 1 base and V 4 bases, and 11 bases lay outside the gene matches. In DNA, the CDR3 is TGTGCCAGCAGTTTCACCAATGGGGACAGGGAGTCCTACGAGCAGTACTTC. This translates into CASSFTNGDRESYEQYF.

V is TRBV4-2 and J is TRBJ1-1; maybe TRBD1 (5 bases). The germline gives CDR1 LGHNA, CDR2 YNFKEQ. V dropped 1 base and J dropped 10 bases, with 13 bases sitting between them. The CDR3 totals 13 residues. The CDR3 spells CASSQGGAGRAFF. As DNA, the CDR3 is TGTGCCAGCAGCCAAGGGGGCGCAGGTAGAGCTTTCTTT.

This clonotype was counted between two and nine times. The gene calls are TRBV19 and TRBJ1-1; D is uncertain. V dropped 5 bases and J dropped 1 base, with 17 bases sitting between them. From germline, CDR1 is LNHDA and CDR2 SQIVND (reference sequence). The CDR3 is made up of 16 amino acids. Here the CDR3 reads CASSALGWQPNTEAFF. As DNA, the CDR3 is TGTGCCAGTAGTGCCCTAGGCTGGCAGCCGAACACTGAAGCTTTCTTT. Drawing the rest from reference TRBV19 and TRBJ1-1, the complete variable domain is DGGITQSPKYLFRKEGQNVTLSCEQNLNHDAMYWYRQDPGQGLRLIYYSQIVNDFQKGDIAEGYSVSREKKESFPLTVTSAQKNPTAFYLCASSALGWQPNTEAFFGQGTRLTVV.

Concerning this clonotype itself: A much larger clone lies one base from this, so it may be a read error. This chain uses TRBV5-1 with TRBJ2-7, with a tentative D call TRBD2 (6 bases). The germline V gene encodes CDR1 SGHRS and CDR2 YFSETQ. V lost 3 bases to trimming and J lost 3 bases, with 10 bases between them. The CDR3 is 13 residues long. The CDR3 loop reads CASSYPAGYEQYF. Here the CDR3 DNA reads TGCGCCAGCAGCTACCCAGCGGGCTACGAGCAGTACTTC.

This clonotype was seen more than once but under ten times. This chain joins TRBV18 and TRBJ1-5; D remains ambiguous. This CDR3 is built from 14 residues. Trimming left V 5 bases short and J 9 bases short, with 17 bases between. Germline V lookup: CDR1 KGHSH, CDR2 LQKENI. In DNA form, the CDR3 reads TGTGCCAGCTCAGAGACGGGGTCCTATCCGCCCCAGCATTTT. It encodes CASSETGSYPPQHF.

This clonotype was seen only a few times. The chain recombines TRBV11-2 with TRBJ1-3; 11 bases fit TRBD1. The junction had 7 bases not matched to a gene; V was cut back by 3 bases and J by 3 bases. This CDR3 is 17 amino acids long. Germline V CDR1 and CDR2: SGHAT, FQNNGV. CDR3 protein: CASSFSDRGLDGNTIYF. The DNA for the CDR3 is TGTGCCAGCAGCTTCTCGGACAGGGGGCTTGATGGAAACACCATATATTTT.

This clonotype has more than one count but fewer than ten. The rearrangement uses TRBV19 and TRBJ2-1, with 10 bases lining up with TRBD1. Germline V CDR1 and CDR2: LNHDA, SQIVND (reference sequence). V shed 6 bases and J 1 base; nucleotides not matched to a gene: 12. This CDR3 comprises 18 residues. CDR3 loop: CASSPSSRDRGSYNEQFF. CDR3 sequence (DNA): TGTGCCAGTAGCCCGAGCTCAAGGGACAGGGGATCCTACAATGAGCAGTTCTTC.

This clonotype was recorded a few times. This sequence joins TRBV14 and TRBJ1-2; D not certain. This CDR3 comprises 12 residues. Germline V gives CDR1 SGHDN, CDR2 FVKESK. Trimming cost V 1 base and J 9 bases, with 9 bases left between them. The CDR3 nucleotides read TGTGCCAGCAGCCAAGCTACATTAAGCTACACCTTC. Encoded protein: CASSQATLSYTF.

This rearrangement joins TRBV9 to TRBJ2-3; 8 nucleotides agree with TRBD2. There are 15 residues in the CDR3. Germline trimming cut 0 bases from V and 4 bases from J; bases unmatched to any gene: 4. The germline gives CDR1 SGDLS, CDR2 YYNGEE. CDR3 sequence (DNA): TGTGCCAGCAGCGTAGTCGGGGGGGCTTCAGATACGCAGTATTTT. Translated, it gives CASSVVGGASDTQYF. Together with reference TRBV9 and TRBJ2-3, the CDR3 gives the full variable domain: DSGVTQTPKHLITATGQRVTLRCSPRSGDLSVYWYQQSLDQGLQFLIQYYNGEERAKGNILERFSAQQFPDLHSELNLSSLELGDSALYFCASSVVGGASDTQYFGPGTRLTVL.

This clonotype has just a few counts. The chain recombines TRBV7-3 with TRBJ2-3; a weak D match, TRBD2 (5 bases). The CDR3 is made up of 14 amino acids. Trimming cost V 3 bases and J 4 bases, with 11 bases left between them. Germline values: CDR1 SGHTA, CDR2 FQGTGA. This CDR3 reads CASSFEASSDTQYF. The CDR3 nucleotides are TGTGCCAGCAGCTTTGAGGCTAGCTCAGATACGCAGTATTTT.

The chain is built from TRBV25-1 and TRBJ2-2; perhaps TRBD2 as D (5 bases). The CDR3 runs 14 residues. V lost 7 bases to trimming and J lost 8 bases, with 17 bases between them. CDR1 and CDR2 (germline): MGHDK, SYGVNS. In DNA, the CDR3 is TGTGCCAGCACCTTAAGCGGAGGAAGGGGGGAGCTGTTTTTT. This translates into CASTLSGGRGELFF.

The gene calls are TRBV15 and TRBJ2-1, with a possible D match to TRBD2 (5 bases). Between the trimmed V and J ends, which lost 0 bases and 4 bases, there was a span of 13 bases. CDR1 and CDR2 from the germline V gene are LNHNV and YYDKDF (reference sequence). There are 16 residues in the CDR3. The CDR3 sequence is CATSRDRSGPYNEQFF. In DNA form, the CDR3 reads TGTGCCACCAGCAGAGATAGGAGCGGTCCGTACAATGAGCAGTTCTTC.

The CDR3 protein is CSVEEAGVEQYF. CDR3 DNA sequence: TGCAGCGTTGAAGAGGCGGGGGTCGAGCAGTACTTC. This sequence joins TRBV29-1 and TRBJ2-7; 7 bases map to TRBD2. Losses at the gene ends were 0 bases for V and 6 bases for J; bases not matched to a gene: 2. Germline V CDR1 and CDR2: SQVTM, ANQGSEA. The CDR3 runs 12 residues.